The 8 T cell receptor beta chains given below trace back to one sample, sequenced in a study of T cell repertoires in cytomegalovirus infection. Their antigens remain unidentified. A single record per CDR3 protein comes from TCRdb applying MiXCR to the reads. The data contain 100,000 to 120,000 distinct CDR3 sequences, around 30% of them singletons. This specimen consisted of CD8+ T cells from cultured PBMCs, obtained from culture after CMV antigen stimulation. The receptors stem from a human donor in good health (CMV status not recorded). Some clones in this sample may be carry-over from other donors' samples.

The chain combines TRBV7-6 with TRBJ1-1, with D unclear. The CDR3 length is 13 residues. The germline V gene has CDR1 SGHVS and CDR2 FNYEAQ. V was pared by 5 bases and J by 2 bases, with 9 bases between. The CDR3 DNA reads TGTGCCAGCAGCACGGGAGTCAACACTGAAGCTTTCTTT. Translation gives CASSTGVNTEAFF. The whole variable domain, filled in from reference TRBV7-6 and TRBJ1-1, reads GAGVSQSPRYKVTKRGQDVALRCDPISGHVSLYWYRQALGQGPEFLTYFNYEAQQDKSGLPNDRFSAERPEGSISTLTIQRTEQRDSAMYRCASSTGVNTEAFFGQGTRLTVV.

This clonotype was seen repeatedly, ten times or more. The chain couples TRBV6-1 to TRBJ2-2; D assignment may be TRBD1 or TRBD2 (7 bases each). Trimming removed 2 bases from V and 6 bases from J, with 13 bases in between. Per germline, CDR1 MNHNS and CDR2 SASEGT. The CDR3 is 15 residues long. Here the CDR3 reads CASSESSGGAGELFF. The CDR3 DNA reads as TGTGCCAGCAGTGAATCCTCAGGGGGGGCCGGGGAGCTGTTTTTT.

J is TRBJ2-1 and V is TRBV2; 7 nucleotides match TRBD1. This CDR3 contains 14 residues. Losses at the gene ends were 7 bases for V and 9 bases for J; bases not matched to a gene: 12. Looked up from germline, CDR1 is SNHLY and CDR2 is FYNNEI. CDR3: CASMYQTGKGEQFF. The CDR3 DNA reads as TGTGCCAGCATGTACCAGACAGGGAAGGGTGAGCAGTTCTTC.

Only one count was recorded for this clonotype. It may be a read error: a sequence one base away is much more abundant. CDR3: CASSLLVGGFSPLRF. The DNA of the CDR3 is TGCGCCAGCAGCCTACTCGTCGGGGGATTCTCACCCCTCCGCTTT. The V gene is TRBV5-1, the J gene TRBJ1-6, with D perhaps TRBD1 (5 bases). Germline-derived CDR1 and CDR2 are SGHRS and YFSETQ. The CDR3 consists of 15 residues.

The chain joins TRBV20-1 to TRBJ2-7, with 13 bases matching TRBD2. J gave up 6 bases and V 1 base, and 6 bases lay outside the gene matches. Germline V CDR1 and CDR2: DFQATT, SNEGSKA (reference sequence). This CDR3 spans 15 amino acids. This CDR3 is CSARGGTSGVGEQYF. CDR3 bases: TGCAGTGCTAGAGGCGGGACTAGCGGGGTAGGCGAGCAGTACTTC.

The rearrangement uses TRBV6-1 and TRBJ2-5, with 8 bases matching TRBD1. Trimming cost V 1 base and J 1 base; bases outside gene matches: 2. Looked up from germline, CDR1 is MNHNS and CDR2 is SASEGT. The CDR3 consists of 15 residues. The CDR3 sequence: CASSEDRGFQETQYF. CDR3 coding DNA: TGTGCCAGCAGTGAAGACAGGGGGTTCCAAGAGACCCAGTACTTC.

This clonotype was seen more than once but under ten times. The chain's CDR3 is CASSLYPGGYEQYF. Written as DNA, the CDR3 is TGTGCCAGCAGTTTGTATCCGGGGGGTTACGAGCAGTACTTC. This chain links TRBV12-3 or TRBV12-4 with TRBJ2-7, with TRBD2 matching over 7 bases. The CDR3 runs 14 residues. Trimming at V came to 3 bases and at J to 4 bases, leaving 6 bases not matched to a gene.

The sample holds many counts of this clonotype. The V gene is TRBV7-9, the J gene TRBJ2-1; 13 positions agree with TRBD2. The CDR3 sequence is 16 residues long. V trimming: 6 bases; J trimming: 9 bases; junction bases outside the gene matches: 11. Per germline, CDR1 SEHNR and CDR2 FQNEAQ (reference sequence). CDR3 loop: CASRPTSGGAAGEQFF. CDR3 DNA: TGTGCCAGCAGGCCCACTAGCGGGGGGGCCGCTGGTGAGCAGTTCTTC.